Listed here are 10 T cell receptor beta chains from one sample, sequenced in a study of cytomegalovirus exposure and HLA in healthy donors. With 60 Vbeta and 13 Jbeta primers, the PCR was carried out. The repertoire was sequenced with immunoSEQ multiplex PCR; TCRdb's copy has only in-frame clones and lacks some. The data contain about 190,000 clones, 75% to 90% of them singletons. The sample consisted of PBMCs. These receptor sequences come from a man aged 35 to 55 in good health and CMV-seropositive.

V is TRBV19 and J is TRBJ2-7; 10 bases fit TRBD2. The length of the CDR3 is 14 residues. V shed 5 bases and J 2 bases; nucleotides not matched to a gene: 3. CDR1 is LNHDA, CDR2 SQIVND, per germline (reference sequence). The CDR3 reads CASSRLAGAYEQYF. The CDR3 DNA sequence: TGTGCCAGTAGTCGGCTAGCGGGGGCCTACGAGCAGTACTTC.

Here the CDR3 reads CASNPGGAPEAFF. DNA for the CDR3: TGTGCCAGCAATCCCGGTGGGGCGCCTGAAGCTTTCTTT. The chain joins TRBV27 to TRBJ1-1; D might be TRBD1 (5 bases). The CDR3 covers 13 residues. Germline CDR1 reads MNHEY; CDR2 reads SMNVEV (reference sequence). V lost 7 bases and J 6 bases, leaving 15 bases between the germline ends.

J is TRBJ2-3 and V is TRBV9; 8 bases are shared with TRBD2. Per the germline V gene, CDR1 is SGDLS and CDR2 is YYNGEE. The CDR3 loop spans 14 amino acids. The V gene end was trimmed by 3 bases and the J gene end by 4 bases; junction bases not matched to a gene: 4. The CDR3 is CASSAGGPADTQYF. Written as DNA, the CDR3 is TGTGCCAGCAGCGCGGGGGGGCCGGCAGATACGCAGTATTTT.

V usage is TRBV6-6 and J usage is TRBJ1-2, with D possibly being TRBD1 (6 bases). The CDR3 extends over 15 amino acids. Germline CDR1 and CDR2: MNHNY and SVGAGI (reference sequence). V was pared by 2 bases and J by 2 bases, with 12 bases between. The CDR3 loop reads CASSYQTGSNYGYTF. DNA of the CDR3: TGTGCCAGCAGTTACCAGACAGGATCCAACTATGGCTACACCTTC.

The rearrangement uses TRBV12-5 and TRBJ1-1; a possible D gene is TRBD1 (5 bases). The CDR3 loop spans 15 amino acids. Per the germline V gene, CDR1 is LGHNT and CDR2 is FRNRAP. Trimming took 0 bases from V and 2 from J, leaving 10 bases between them. As DNA, the CDR3 is TGTGCTAGTGGTTTGGTACTGACAGAAAACACTGAAGCTTTCTTT. Translating gives CASGLVLTENTEAFF.

The V call is TRBV5-4, the J call TRBJ2-3; a possible D gene is TRBD1 (6 bases). Germline values: CDR1 SGHNT, CDR2 YYREEE (reference sequence). Deletions cut 4 bases from V and 1 base from J, with 7 bases between. The CDR3 is 13 residues long. CDR3 loop: CASSHRGTDTQYF. Here the CDR3 DNA reads TGTGCCAGCAGCCACAGGGGCACAGATACGCAGTATTTT.

J is TRBJ2-5 and V is TRBV4-2, with 9 bases lining up with TRBD2. The J call is uncertain, as TRBJ2-7 better fits the DNA end. CDR1 is LGHNA, CDR2 YNFKEQ, per germline. The CDR3 has 15 residues. CDR3 amino acids: CASSQGSGGFNEQYF. CDR3 coding DNA: TGTGCCAGCAGCCAAGGGAGCGGGGGGTTCAACGAGCAGTACTTC.

This clone has more than one count but fewer than ten. The chain carries TRBV6-1 and TRBJ2-5, with TRBD2 identical over 8 bases. The CDR3 runs to 12 residues. The J segment lost 7 bases and the V segment lost 6 bases, leaving 4 bases of the junction unmatched. The germline V gene has CDR1 MNHNS and CDR2 SASEGT. In DNA form, the CDR3 reads TGTGCCAGCAGCGCCGGGGGGGGGACCCAGTACTTC. Translation gives CASSAGGGTQYF.

The CDR3 region has the DNA TGTGCCAGCAGCTTACTTCGGAGGGGACTAGCCAAAAACATTCAGTACTTC. This codes for CASSLLRRGLAKNIQYF. V and J are TRBV11-2 and TRBJ2-4; D is perhaps TRBD2 (6 bases). CDR1 SGHAT and CDR2 FQNNGV come from the germline V gene. The CDR3 is made up of 17 amino acids. V was pared by 2 bases and J by 0 bases, with 14 bases between.

This chain joins TRBV20-1 and TRBJ1-1, with D unresolved. Germline assignment: CDR1 DFQATT and CDR2 SNEGSKA (reference sequence). This CDR3 comprises 11 residues. Deletions cut 1 base from V and 3 bases from J, with 3 bases between. The CDR3 sequence is CSARVYTEAFF. The CDR3 region has the DNA TGCAGTGCTAGAGTATACACTGAAGCTTTCTTT.